This T cell receptor beta chain was captured in a study of blood T cell repertoires in COVID-19. Libraries were prepared by immunoSEQ multiplex PCR; TCRdb keeps only in-frame clonotypes and omits some of them. The sample includes more than 65,000 clones, around nine tenths of them seen just once. The V gene's germline CDR1 is SGHAT and CDR2 FQNNGV. This CDR3 region has 16 residues. V gave up 5 bases and J gave up 3 bases, with 19 bases separating them. The chain joins TRBV11-2 to TRBJ1-1; a weak D match, TRBD1 (6 bases). This TCR derives from a human donor in a cohort sampled during active COVID-19. The sequenced sample was peripheral blood. DNA for the CDR3: TGTGCCAGCAGCCCCCAGGGGCGACTAACTCACACTGAAGCTTTCTTT. As protein: CASSPQGRLTHTEAFF.